This TCR beta chain was sequenced in a study of blood T cell repertoires in COVID-19 (dated by TCRdb to 2018 to 2021). Regarding the complete study: Samples from collaborators originated in the United States, Italy and Spain and spanned both the acute and convalescent phases of COVID-19. The material from the prospective study consisted of cDNA or gDNA derived from T cells, B-cell-depleted T cells, or PBMCs. Deeply sampled blood TCRbeta repertoires from subjects exposed to, actively infected with, or recovered from COVID-19 were included in the dataset. A freely available public database, intended as a resource for researchers studying the immune response to SARS-CoV-2, is where the repertoires were released. Samples came from the ongoing ImmuneRACE study (first 160 participants) plus 1,254 subjects from 6 global collaborators. The sample metadata nearly always contained a de-identified subject ID, COVID-19 status, age in years and sex. Where available, HLA class I and class II types were taken from metadata supplied by the sample provider and were not determined by assay-based typing. Here is what the overall study found, with its caveats: How much clinical and demographic metadata was included differed by source and by participant, and the metadata was provided uncurated.

For this chain, trimming is 3 bases at the V end and 4 bases at the J end, and the number of junction bases without a gene match is 3. From its cysteine to its phenylalanine, the CDR3 spans 14 amino acids. Solely the CDR3 DNA is kept, with 42 bases framed from the first base. CDR1 SGHVS and CDR2 FQNEAQ are derived from the germline V gene. The collaborating institutions used their own protocols to collect whole blood in K2EDTA tubes. For TCRbeta analysis, collaborator samples were shipped as frozen whole blood, as isolated PBMCs, or as DNA extracted from either sample type. Notes on this clone: This receptor's antigen is unknown. The sample holds no much larger clone one base away, and base qualities are not on file.

TCRbeta CDR3 regions were amplified from genomic DNA using the immunoSEQ Assay, a bias-controlled multiplex PCR. As for how the authors treated the data: Nucleated cell counts per sample were estimated from amplification of reference gene primers within the assay. To quantify the absolute abundance of each unique TCRbeta CDR3 rearrangement, sequence reads were collapsed and filtered. For each sample, productive Simpson clonality was calculated by taking the square root of Simpson's diversity index across productive rearrangements. Held by TCRdb, this immuneACCESS table contains in-frame sequences only and omits some clones. Under half of the omission traces to an unresolved V gene where checked; the cause of the rest is unknown. That table is the source of V, J and clone size, and D and trimming were worked out from the DNA. The sample has tens of thousands of clones on record, roughly 70% of them singletons. The top ten constitute approximately 61% of the sample.

The clonotype comes from a man aged 80 or over with acute or convalescent COVID-19. Input material: peripheral blood. The V gene is TRBV7-8 and the J gene is TRBJ2-7, and 10 bases in between align with TRBD1. In nucleotides, the sequence is TGTGCCAGCAGCTTTGGGACAGGGGTGTACGAGCAGTACTTC. This gives the protein CASSFGTGVYEQYF.